This T cell receptor beta chain was retrieved from a study of cytomegalovirus exposure and HLA in healthy donors. Comment on this clone: What it recognizes is unknown.

PCR amplification relied on 60 Vbeta primers (plus 13 Jbeta primers). Assay: immunoSEQ multiplex PCR; the TCRdb copy retains only in-frame clones and omits some. The table lists around 95,000 clones, under 80% of them singletons. The CDR3 has 16 amino acids. In germline, CDR1 is LNHDA, CDR2 SQIVND (reference sequence). After removal of 6 bases from V and 7 bases from J, the junction contained 10 bases not matched to a gene. Whole-study findings and limits: As immune exposure information, only CMV serostatus was available. A likely sequencing artifact accounted for one observed cluster of highly shared sequence variants. According to reports, the classifier identified cytomegalovirus status with high specificity and sensitivity.

The clonotype originates from a man under 40 in good health and CMV-seropositive. The rearrangement links TRBV19 to TRBJ1-6; TRBD1 aligns across 9 bases. Sequencing used PBMCs. The CDR3 reads CASSISPGTGNSPLHF. The CDR3 region has the DNA TGTGCCAGTAGCATATCACCCGGGACAGGGAATTCACCCCTCCACTTT.